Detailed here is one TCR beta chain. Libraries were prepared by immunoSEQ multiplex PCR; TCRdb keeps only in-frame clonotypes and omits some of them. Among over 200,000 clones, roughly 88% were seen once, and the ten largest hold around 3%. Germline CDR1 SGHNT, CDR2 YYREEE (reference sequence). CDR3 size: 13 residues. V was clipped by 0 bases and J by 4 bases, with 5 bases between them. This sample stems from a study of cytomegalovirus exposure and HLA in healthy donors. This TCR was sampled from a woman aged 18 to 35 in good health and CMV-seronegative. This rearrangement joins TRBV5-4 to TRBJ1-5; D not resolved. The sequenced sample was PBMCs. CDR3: CASSLDGNQPQHF. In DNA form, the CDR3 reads TGTGCCAGCAGCTTGGACGGGAATCAGCCCCAGCATTTT.